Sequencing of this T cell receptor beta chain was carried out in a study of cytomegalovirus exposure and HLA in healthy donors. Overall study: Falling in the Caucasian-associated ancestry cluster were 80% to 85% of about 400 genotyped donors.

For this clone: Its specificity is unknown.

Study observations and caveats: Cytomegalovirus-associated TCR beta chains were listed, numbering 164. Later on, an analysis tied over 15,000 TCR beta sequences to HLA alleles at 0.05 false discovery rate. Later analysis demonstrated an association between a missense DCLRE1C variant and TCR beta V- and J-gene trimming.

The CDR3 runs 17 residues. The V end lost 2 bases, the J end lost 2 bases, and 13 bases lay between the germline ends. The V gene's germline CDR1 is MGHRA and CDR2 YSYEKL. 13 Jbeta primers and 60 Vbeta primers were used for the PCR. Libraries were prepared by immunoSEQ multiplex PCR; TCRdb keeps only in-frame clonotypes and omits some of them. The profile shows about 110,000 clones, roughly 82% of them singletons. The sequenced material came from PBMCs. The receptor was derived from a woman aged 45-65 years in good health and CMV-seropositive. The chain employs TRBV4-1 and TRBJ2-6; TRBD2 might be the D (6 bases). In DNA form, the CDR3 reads TGCGCCAGCAGCCAAATCTCTGGGGGGACTGGGGCCAACGTCCTGACTTTC. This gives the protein CASSQISGGTGANVLTF.